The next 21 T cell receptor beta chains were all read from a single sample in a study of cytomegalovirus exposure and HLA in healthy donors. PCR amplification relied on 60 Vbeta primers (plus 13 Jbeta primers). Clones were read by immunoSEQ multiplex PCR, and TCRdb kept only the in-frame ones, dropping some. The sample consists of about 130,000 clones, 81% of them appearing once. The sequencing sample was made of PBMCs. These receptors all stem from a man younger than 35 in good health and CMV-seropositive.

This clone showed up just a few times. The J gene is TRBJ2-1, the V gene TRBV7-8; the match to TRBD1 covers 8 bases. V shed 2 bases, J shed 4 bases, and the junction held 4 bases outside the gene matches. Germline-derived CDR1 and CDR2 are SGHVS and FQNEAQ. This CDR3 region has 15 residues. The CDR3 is CASSLRDRFYNEQFF. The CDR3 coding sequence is TGTGCCAGCAGCTTAAGGGACAGGTTTTACAATGAGCAGTTCTTC.

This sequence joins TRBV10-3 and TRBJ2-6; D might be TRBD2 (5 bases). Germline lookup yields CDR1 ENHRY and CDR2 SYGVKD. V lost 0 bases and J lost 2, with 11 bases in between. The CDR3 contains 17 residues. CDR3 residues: CAISESSFGAGANVLTF. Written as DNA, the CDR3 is TGTGCCATCAGTGAGTCTAGTTTCGGGGCTGGGGCCAACGTCCTGACTTTC.

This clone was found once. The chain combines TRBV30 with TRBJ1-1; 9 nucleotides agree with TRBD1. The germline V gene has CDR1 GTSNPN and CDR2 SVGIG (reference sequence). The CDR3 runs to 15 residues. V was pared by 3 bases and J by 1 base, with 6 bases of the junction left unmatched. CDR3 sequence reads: CAWRASGQGNTEAFF. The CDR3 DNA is TGTGCCTGGAGGGCCTCGGGACAGGGGAACACTGAAGCTTTCTTT.

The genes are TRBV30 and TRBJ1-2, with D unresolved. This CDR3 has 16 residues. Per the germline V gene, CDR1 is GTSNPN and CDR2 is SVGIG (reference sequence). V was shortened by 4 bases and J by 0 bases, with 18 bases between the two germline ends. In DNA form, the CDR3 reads TGTGCCTGGACTCCTAACTGGGAGTTAGCTAACTATGGCTACACCTTC. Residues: CAWTPNWELANYGYTF.

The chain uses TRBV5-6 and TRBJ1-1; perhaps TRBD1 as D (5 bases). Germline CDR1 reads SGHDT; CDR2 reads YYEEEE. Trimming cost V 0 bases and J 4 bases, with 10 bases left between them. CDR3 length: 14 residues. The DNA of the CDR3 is TGTGCCAGCAGCTTGGTCGGGGGTTCCACTGAAGCTTTCTTT. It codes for CASSLVGGSTEAFF.

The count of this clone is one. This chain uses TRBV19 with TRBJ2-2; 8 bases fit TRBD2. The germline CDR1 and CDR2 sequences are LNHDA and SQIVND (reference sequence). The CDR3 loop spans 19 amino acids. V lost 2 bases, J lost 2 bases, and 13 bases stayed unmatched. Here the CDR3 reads CASSILALTAGVNTGELFF. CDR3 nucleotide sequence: TGTGCCAGTAGTATATTGGCCTTGACAGCGGGGGTTAACACCGGGGAGCTGTTTTTT.

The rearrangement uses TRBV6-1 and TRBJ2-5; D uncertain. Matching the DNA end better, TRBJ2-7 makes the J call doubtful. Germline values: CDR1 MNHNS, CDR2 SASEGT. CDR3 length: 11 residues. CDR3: CASSEFYEQYF. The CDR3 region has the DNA TGTGCCAGCAGTGAGTTCTACGAGCAGTACTTC.

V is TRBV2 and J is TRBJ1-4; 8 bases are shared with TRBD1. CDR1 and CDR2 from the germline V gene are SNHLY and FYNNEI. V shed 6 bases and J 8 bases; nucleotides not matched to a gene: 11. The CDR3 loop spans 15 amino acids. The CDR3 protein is CASSLRTGMGEKLFF. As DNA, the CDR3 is TGTGCCAGCAGCCTACGGACAGGGATGGGCGAAAAACTGTTTTTT.

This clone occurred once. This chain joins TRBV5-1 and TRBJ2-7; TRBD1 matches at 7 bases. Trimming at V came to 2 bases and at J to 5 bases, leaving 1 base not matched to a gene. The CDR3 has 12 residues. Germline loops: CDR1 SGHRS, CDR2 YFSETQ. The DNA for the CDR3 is TGCGCCAGCAGCTTCGGACAGGACGAGCAGTACTTC. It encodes CASSFGQDEQYF.

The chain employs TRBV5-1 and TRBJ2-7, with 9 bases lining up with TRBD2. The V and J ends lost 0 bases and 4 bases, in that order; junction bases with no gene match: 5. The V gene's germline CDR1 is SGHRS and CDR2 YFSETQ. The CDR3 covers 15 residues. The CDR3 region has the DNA TGCGCCAGCAGCTTGGAAGCGGGGGGCGGGTACGAGCAGTACTTC. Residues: CASSLEAGGGYEQYF.

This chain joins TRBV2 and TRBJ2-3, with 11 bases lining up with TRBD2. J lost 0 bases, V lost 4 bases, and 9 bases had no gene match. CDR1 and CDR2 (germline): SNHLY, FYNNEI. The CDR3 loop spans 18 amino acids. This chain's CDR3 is CASSATSGSLVSTDTQYF. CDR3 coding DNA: TGTGCCAGCAGTGCTACTAGCGGGAGCTTGGTTAGCACAGATACGCAGTATTTT.

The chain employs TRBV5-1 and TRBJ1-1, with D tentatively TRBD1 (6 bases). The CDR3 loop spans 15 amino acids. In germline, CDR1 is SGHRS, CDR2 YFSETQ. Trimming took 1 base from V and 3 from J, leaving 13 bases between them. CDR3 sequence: CASSLSNGGDTEAFF. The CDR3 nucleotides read TGCGCCAGCAGCTTGTCGAATGGGGGCGACACTGAAGCTTTCTTT.

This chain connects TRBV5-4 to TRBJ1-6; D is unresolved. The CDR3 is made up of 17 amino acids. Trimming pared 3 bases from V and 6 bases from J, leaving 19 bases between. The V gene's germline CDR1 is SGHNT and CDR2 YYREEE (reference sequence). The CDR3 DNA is TGTGCCAGCAGCTCCGGAGGCAGGCCGGCTGGTAATTCACCCCTCCACTTT. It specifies CASSSGGRPAGNSPLHF.

CDR3 DNA sequence: TGCGCCAGCAGCGTACCGGGACTAGCGGGAGTAGAGACCCAGTACTTC. This translates into CASSVPGLAGVETQYF. This chain connects TRBV5-1 to TRBJ2-5; TRBD2 aligns across 14 bases. The J segment lost 4 bases and the V segment lost 4 bases, leaving 6 bases of the junction unmatched. Germline V lookup: CDR1 SGHRS, CDR2 YFSETQ. CDR3 size: 16 residues.

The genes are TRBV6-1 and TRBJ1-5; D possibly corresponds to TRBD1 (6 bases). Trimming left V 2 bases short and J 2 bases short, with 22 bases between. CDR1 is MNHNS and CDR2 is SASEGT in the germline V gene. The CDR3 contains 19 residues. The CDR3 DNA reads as TGTGCCAGCAGTGAATCCCCGGGCAGGGGTCGAACTGGCAATCAGCCCCAGCATTTT. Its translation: CASSESPGRGRTGNQPQHF.

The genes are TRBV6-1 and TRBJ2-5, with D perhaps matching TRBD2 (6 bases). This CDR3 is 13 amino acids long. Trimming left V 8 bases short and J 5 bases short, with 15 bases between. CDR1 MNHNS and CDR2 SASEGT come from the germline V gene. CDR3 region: CASGELAFETQYF. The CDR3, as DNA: TGTGCCAGCGGGGAACTAGCTTTCGAGACCCAGTACTTC.

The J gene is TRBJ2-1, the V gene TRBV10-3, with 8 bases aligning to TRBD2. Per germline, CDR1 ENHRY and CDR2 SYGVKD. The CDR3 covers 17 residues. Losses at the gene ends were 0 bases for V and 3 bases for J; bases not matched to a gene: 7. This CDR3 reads CAISESGSGGGYNEQFF. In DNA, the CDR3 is TGTGCCATCAGTGAGTCTGGGAGCGGGGGAGGCTACAATGAGCAGTTCTTC.

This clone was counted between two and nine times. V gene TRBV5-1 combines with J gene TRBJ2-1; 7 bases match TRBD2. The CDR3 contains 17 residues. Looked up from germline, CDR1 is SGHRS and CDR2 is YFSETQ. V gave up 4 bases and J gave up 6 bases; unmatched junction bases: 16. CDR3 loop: CASSGGVTRQVLNEQFF. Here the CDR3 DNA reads TGCGCCAGCAGCGGGGGGGTAACGAGGCAAGTCCTCAATGAGCAGTTCTTC. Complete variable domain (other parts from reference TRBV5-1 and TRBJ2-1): KAGVTQTPRYLIKTRGQQVTLSCSPISGHRSVSWYQQTPGQGLQFLFEYFSETQRNKGNFPGRFSGRQFSNSRSEMNVSTLELGDSALYLCASSGGVTRQVLNEQFFGPGTRLTVL.

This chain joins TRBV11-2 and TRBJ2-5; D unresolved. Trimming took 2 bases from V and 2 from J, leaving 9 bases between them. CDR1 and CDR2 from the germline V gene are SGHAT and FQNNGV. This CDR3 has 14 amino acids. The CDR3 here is CASSLYQAQETQYF. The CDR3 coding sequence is TGTGCCAGCAGCTTATACCAGGCTCAAGAGACCCAGTACTTC.

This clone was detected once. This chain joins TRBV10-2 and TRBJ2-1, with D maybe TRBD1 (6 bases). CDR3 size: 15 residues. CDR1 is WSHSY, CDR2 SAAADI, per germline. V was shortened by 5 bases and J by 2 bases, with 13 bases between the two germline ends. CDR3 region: CASSRTRGTYNEQFF. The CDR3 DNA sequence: TGCGCCAGCAGTAGGACCAGGGGTACCTACAATGAGCAGTTCTTC.

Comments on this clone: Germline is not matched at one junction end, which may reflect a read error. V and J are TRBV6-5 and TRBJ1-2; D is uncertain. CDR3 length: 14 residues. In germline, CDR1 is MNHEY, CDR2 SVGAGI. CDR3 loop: CAGSGRGRWDGYTF. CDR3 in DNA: TGTGCCGGCAGCGGAAGAGGTCGGTGGGATGGCTACACCTTC.